These 24 T cell receptor beta chains were all obtained from the same sample, sequenced in a study of blood T cell repertoires in COVID-19. Data came from immunoSEQ multiplex PCR; TCRdb stores just in-frame clones and leaves some out. The sample shows more than 80,000 clones, 70% to 90% of them seen only once. Sequenced: peripheral blood. The receptors originated from a man aged 35-49 years with acute or convalescent COVID-19.

The rearrangement uses TRBV18 and TRBJ2-1; 9 bases fit TRBD1. V gave up 3 bases and J gave up 7 bases; unmatched junction bases: 10. CDR3 length equals 16 residues. CDR1 KGHSH and CDR2 LQKENI come from the germline V gene. DNA for the CDR3: TGTGCCAGCTCACCCCAAACAGGGGGCGCGGGGAATGAGCAGTTCTTC. Translating gives CASSPQTGGAGNEQFF.

The chain couples TRBV5-6 to TRBJ2-7; 13 bases align to TRBD2. The CDR3 covers 17 residues. V shed 3 bases and J 6 bases; nucleotides not matched to a gene: 12. Per germline, CDR1 SGHDT and CDR2 YYEEEE. The CDR3 loop reads CASSSYRTSGRSGEQYF. CDR3 nucleotide sequence: TGTGCCAGCAGCTCGTACCGGACTAGCGGGAGAAGTGGCGAGCAGTACTTC.

The J gene is TRBJ2-1, the V gene TRBV10-3, with 9 bases lining up with TRBD2. V dropped 7 bases and J dropped 6; count of bases not matched to a gene: 10. The germline V gene has CDR1 ENHRY and CDR2 SYGVKD. This CDR3 comprises 15 residues. CDR3 residues: CAIMGTSGSFNEQFF. Written as DNA, the CDR3 is TGTGCCATCATGGGCACTAGCGGGTCGTTCAATGAGCAGTTCTTC.

The rearrangement links TRBV6-5 to TRBJ2-7; TRBD2 aligns across 7 bases. With V trimmed by 7 bases and J by 4 bases, 10 bases remained unmatched. Germline CDR1 is MNHEY and CDR2 is SVGAGI. The CDR3 has 14 amino acids. The chain's CDR3 is CASMKWEGRYEQYF. CDR3 nucleotides: TGTGCCAGCATGAAGTGGGAGGGAAGGTACGAGCAGTACTTC.

The CDR3 loop is CASSLGAVRPANTGELFF. CDR3 nucleotide sequence: TGCGCCAGCAGCTTAGGAGCGGTCCGTCCCGCGAACACCGGGGAGCTGTTTTTT. The chain recombines TRBV5-1 with TRBJ2-2; weak D call: TRBD2 (5 bases). V was pared by 2 bases and J by 0 bases, with 17 bases between. This CDR3 spans 18 amino acids. Per germline, CDR1 SGHRS and CDR2 YFSETQ.

J is TRBJ1-4 and V is TRBV7-9; 7 bases line up with TRBD1. Germline CDR1 SEHNR, CDR2 FQNEAQ (reference sequence). This CDR3 is built from 14 residues. Unmatched junction bases numbered 8, after V lost 5 bases and J lost 8 bases. The CDR3 protein is CASSRGGVGEKLFF. For the CDR3, the DNA is TGTGCCAGCAGCAGAGGGGGCGTTGGGGAAAAACTGTTTTTT.

This clone has just one count. The V and J genes are TRBV6-5 and TRBJ1-1; TRBD1 aligns across 9 bases. Germline V lookup: CDR1 MNHEY, CDR2 SVGAGI. Losses at the gene ends were 6 bases for V and 0 bases for J; bases not matched to a gene: 5. This CDR3 has 15 amino acids. The CDR3 DNA follows: TGTGCCAGCAGGGCGGACAGGGGAATGAACACTGAAGCTTTCTTT. Translated: CASRADRGMNTEAFF.

The chain carries TRBV5-4 and TRBJ2-7, with TRBD1 matching over 9 bases. CDR1 is SGHNT, CDR2 YYREEE, per germline (reference sequence). V gave up 4 bases and J gave up 2 bases; unmatched junction bases: 7. The CDR3 is made up of 15 amino acids. CDR3 residues: CASSPSGTGTYEQYF. In DNA form, the CDR3 reads TGTGCCAGCAGCCCCTCCGGGACAGGGACCTACGAGCAGTACTTC.

The V gene is TRBV6-2 or TRBV6-3, the J gene TRBJ2-3, with 9 bases fitting TRBD2. The V segment lost 5 bases and the J segment 4 bases; nucleotides outside the gene matches: 10. CDR3 length: 16 residues. Germline V gives CDR1 MNHEY, CDR2 SVGEGT. The CDR3 DNA is TGTGCCAGCAGTATCCCGGGACTAGCCAGCCCAGATACGCAGTATTTT. It encodes CASSIPGLASPDTQYF.

This sequence joins TRBV4-3 and TRBJ1-4; D not resolved. V was trimmed by 1 base and J by 7 bases, leaving 10 bases between them. The CDR3 is 14 amino acids. CDR1 is LGHNA, CDR2 YSLEER, per germline. The CDR3 nucleotides are TGCGCCAGCAGCCAAGCGTTCGGAGTTGAAAAACTGTTTTTT. It encodes CASSQAFGVEKLFF.

The chain employs TRBV29-1 and TRBJ1-3; a weak D match, TRBD1 (5 bases). Germline lookup yields CDR1 SQVTM and CDR2 ANQGSEA. The CDR3 is made up of 13 amino acids. V dropped 4 bases and J dropped 4 bases, with 11 bases sitting between them. CDR3 residues: CSVAGVLGNTIYF. CDR3 coding DNA: TGCAGCGTTGCGGGGGTTTTGGGAAACACCATATATTTT.

The V and J genes are TRBV10-3 and TRBJ1-2, with D possibly matching TRBD1 (5 bases). Trimming stripped 8 bases from V and 2 bases from J, with 12 bases between. The CDR3 totals 13 residues. CDR1 and CDR2 from the germline V gene are ENHRY and SYGVKD. In DNA, the CDR3 is TGTGCCATCGGAGGGACGGAGAACTATGGCTACACCTTC. This translates into CAIGGTENYGYTF.

This chain connects TRBV5-5 to TRBJ2-7; 12 bases align to TRBD1. With 2 bases clipped from V and 7 bases from J, the junction kept 10 bases outside the gene matches. The CDR3 length is 16 residues. Germline lookup yields CDR1 SGHKS and CDR2 YYEKEE (reference sequence). CDR3: CASSFPSGTGGEEQYF. In nucleotides, the CDR3 is TGTGCCAGCAGCTTTCCGTCCGGGACAGGGGGCGAAGAGCAGTACTTC.

This clone was detected only once. This chain's CDR3 is CASSLGLRQGAYEQYF. CDR3 coding DNA: TGTGCCAGCAGCTTAGGGTTGCGACAGGGGGCCTACGAGCAGTACTTC. The chain has TRBV11-2 and TRBJ2-7; 9 nucleotides match TRBD1. V shed 1 base and J 2 bases; nucleotides not matched to a gene: 6. Germline loops: CDR1 SGHAT, CDR2 FQNNGV. The CDR3 sequence is 16 residues long.

The CDR3 protein is CASSPTGDGYTF. CDR3 sequence (DNA): TGTGCCAGCAGCCCGACAGGGGATGGCTACACCTTC. This rearrangement joins TRBV12-3 or TRBV12-4 to TRBJ1-2; 8 nucleotides agree with TRBD1. Trimming cost V 6 bases and J 6 bases; bases outside gene matches: 3. This CDR3 comprises 12 residues.

This clone was seen just once. The chain couples TRBV6-6 to TRBJ1-4; 7 nucleotides line up with TRBD1. The germline CDR1 and CDR2 sequences are MNHNY and SVGAGI (reference sequence). After removal of 5 bases from V and 5 bases from J, the junction contained 5 bases not matched to a gene. The CDR3 is 14 residues long. The CDR3 sequence: CASSQGQTNEKLFF. CDR3 sequence (DNA): TGTGCCAGCAGTCAGGGACAGACGAATGAAAAACTGTTTTTT.

The V gene is TRBV5-4, the J gene TRBJ2-5; D perhaps matches TRBD2 (6 bases). CDR3 length: 13 residues. Germline values: CDR1 SGHNT, CDR2 YYREEE (reference sequence). V shed 0 bases and J shed 3 bases, with 6 bases lying between them. This chain's CDR3 is CASSLGGEETQYF. CDR3 DNA: TGTGCCAGCAGCTTGGGGGGGGAAGAGACCCAGTACTTC. The complete variable domain, with remaining parts taken from reference TRBV5-4 and TRBJ2-5, reads ETGVTQSPTHLIKTRGQQVTLRCSSQSGHNTVSWYQQALGQGPQFIFQYYREEENGRGNFPPRFSGLQFPNYSSELNVNALELDDSALYLCASSLGGEETQYFGPGTRLLVL.

This rearrangement joins TRBV2 to TRBJ2-5, with D maybe TRBD1 (7 bases). V was cut by 7 bases and J by 5 bases, with 14 bases left in between. The CDR3 totals 13 residues. The germline gives CDR1 SNHLY, CDR2 FYNNEI. The CDR3 loop reads CASNIRGVETQYF. As DNA, the CDR3 is TGTGCCAGCAACATCAGGGGGGTCGAGACCCAGTACTTC.

The gene calls are TRBV3-1 (or the pseudogene TRBV3-2) and TRBJ1-2, with unresolved D. V shed 1 base and J shed 5 bases, with 8 bases lying between them. The CDR3 contains 13 residues. The V gene's germline CDR1 is LGHDT and CDR2 YNNKEL (reference sequence). CDR3 loop: CASSQVALYGYTF. The CDR3 nucleotides read TGTGCCAGCAGCCAAGTAGCTTTGTATGGCTACACCTTC.

In this sample, this clone turned up once. The rearrangement joins TRBV5-4 to TRBJ1-5; 7 nucleotides match TRBD1. The CDR3 length is 15 residues. Germline CDR1 reads SGHNT; CDR2 reads YYREEE (reference sequence). With V trimmed by 6 bases and J by 0 bases, 6 bases remained unmatched. The CDR3 bases are TGTGCCAGCACGCACAGGGGATCTAGCAATCAGCCCCAGCATTTT. Residues: CASTHRGSSNQPQHF.

This chain connects TRBV4-2 to TRBJ2-7, with TRBD2 identical over 7 bases. Germline trimming cut 1 base from V and 4 bases from J; bases unmatched to any gene: 10. CDR1 and CDR2 (germline): LGHNA, YNFKEQ. The CDR3 length is 16 residues. CDR3 nucleotide sequence: TGTGCCAGCAGCCAAGGCCTAGCGCGGGAGAAGTACGAGCAGTACTTC. The encoded protein is CASSQGLAREKYEQYF.

The chain employs TRBV6-2 or TRBV6-3 and TRBJ1-4; D might be TRBD1 (5 bases). Deletions cut 5 bases from V and 7 bases from J, with 14 bases between. The CDR3 length is 14 residues. The germline gives CDR1 MNHEY, CDR2 SVGEGT. CDR3 region: CASSKTALGEKLFF. CDR3 in DNA: TGTGCCAGCAGTAAGACAGCCCTCGGTGAAAAACTGTTTTTT.

This clone was detected only a few times. V usage is TRBV19 and J usage is TRBJ1-1; TRBD1 matches 10 bases. Germline CDR1 LNHDA, CDR2 SQIVND (reference sequence). The V and J ends lost 6 bases and 7 bases, in that order; junction bases with no gene match: 11. The CDR3 runs to 15 residues. The CDR3 DNA sequence: TGTGCCAGTAGCCCGGGACAGGGGTTTTACGATGAAGCTTTCTTT. The encoded protein is CASSPGQGFYDEAFF.

This sequence joins TRBV6-5 and TRBJ2-1; 8 bases match TRBD2. Germline CDR1 reads MNHEY; CDR2 reads SVGAGI. The junction had 4 bases not matched to a gene; V was cut back by 2 bases and J by 1 base. The CDR3 contains 16 residues. CDR3 nucleotide sequence: TGTGCCAGCAGTTACGGCGGGGGGCTGTCCTACAATGAGCAGTTCTTC. Its translation is CASSYGGGLSYNEQFF.